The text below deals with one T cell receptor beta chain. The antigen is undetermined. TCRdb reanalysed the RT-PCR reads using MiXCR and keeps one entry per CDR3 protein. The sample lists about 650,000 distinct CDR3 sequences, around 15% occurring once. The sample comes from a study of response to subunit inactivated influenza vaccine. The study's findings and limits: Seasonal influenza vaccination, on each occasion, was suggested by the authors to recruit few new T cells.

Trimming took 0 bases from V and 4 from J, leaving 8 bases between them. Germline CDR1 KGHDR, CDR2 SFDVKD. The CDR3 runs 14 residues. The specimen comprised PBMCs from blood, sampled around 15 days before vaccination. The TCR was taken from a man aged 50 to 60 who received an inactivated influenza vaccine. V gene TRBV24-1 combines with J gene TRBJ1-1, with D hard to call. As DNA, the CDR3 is TGTGCCACCAGTGATTTGGTTCGGTCCACTGAAGCTTTCTTT. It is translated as CATSDLVRSTEAFF.